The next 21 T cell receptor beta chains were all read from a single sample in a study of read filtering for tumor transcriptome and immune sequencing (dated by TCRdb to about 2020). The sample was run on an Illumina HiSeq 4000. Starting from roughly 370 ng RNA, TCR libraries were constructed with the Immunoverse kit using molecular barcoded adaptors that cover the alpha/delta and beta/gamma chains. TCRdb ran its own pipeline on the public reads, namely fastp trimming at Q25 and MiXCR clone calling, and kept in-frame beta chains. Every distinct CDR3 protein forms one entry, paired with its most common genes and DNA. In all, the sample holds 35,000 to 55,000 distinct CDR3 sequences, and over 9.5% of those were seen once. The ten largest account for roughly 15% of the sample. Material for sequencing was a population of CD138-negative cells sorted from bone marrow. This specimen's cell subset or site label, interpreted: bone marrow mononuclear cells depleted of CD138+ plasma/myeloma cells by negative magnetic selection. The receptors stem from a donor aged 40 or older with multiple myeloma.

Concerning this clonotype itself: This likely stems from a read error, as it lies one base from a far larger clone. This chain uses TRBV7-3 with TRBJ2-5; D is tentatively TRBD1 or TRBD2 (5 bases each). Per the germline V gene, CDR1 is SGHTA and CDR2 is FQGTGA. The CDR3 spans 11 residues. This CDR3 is CASSSRETQCF. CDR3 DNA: TGTGCCAGCAGTTCCAGGGAGACCCAGTGCTTC.

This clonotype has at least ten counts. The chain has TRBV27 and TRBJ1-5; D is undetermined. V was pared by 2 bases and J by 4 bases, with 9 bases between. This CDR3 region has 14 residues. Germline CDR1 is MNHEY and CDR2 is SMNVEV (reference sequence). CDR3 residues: CASSLQAGNQPQHF. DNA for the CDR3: TGTGCCAGCAGTTTACAGGCGGGAAATCAGCCCCAGCATTTT.

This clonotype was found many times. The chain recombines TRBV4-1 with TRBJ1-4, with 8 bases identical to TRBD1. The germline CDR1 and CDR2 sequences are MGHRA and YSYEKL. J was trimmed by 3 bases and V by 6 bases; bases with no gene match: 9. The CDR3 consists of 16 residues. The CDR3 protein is CASRNSYRGANEKLFF. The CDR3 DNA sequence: TGCGCCAGCAGAAATTCATACAGGGGGGCTAATGAAAAACTGTTTTTT.

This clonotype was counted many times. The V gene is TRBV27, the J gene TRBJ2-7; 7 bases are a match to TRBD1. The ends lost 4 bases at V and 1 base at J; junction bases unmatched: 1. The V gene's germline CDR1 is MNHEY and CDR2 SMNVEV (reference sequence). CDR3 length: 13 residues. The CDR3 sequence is CASSWTGSYEQYF. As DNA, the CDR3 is TGTGCCAGCAGTTGGACAGGATCCTACGAGCAGTACTTC.

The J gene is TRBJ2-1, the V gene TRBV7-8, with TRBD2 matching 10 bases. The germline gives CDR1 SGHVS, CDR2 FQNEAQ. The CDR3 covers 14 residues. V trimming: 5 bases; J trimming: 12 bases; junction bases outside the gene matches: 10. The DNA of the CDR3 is TGTGCCAGCAGCGCGGGACTAGCGAGAGGGGTGCAGTTCTTC. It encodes CASSAGLARGVQFF.

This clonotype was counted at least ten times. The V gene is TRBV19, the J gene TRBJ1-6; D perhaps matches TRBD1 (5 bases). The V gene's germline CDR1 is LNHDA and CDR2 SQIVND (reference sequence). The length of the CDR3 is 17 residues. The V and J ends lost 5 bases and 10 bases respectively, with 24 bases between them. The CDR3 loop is CASSWAGRGQGPSPLHF. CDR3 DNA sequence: TGTGCCAGTAGTTGGGCTGGTCGGGGCCAAGGGCCCTCACCCCTCCACTTT.

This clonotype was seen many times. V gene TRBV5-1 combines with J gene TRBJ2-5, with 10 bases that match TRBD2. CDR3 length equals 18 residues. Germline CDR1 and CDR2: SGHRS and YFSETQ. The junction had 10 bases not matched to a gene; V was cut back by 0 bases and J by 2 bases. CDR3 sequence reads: CASSLESSGSAWQETQYF. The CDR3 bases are TGCGCCAGCAGCTTGGAGTCTAGCGGGAGTGCTTGGCAAGAGACCCAGTACTTC. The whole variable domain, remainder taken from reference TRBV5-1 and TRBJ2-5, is KAGVTQTPRYLIKTRGQQVTLSCSPISGHRSVSWYQQTPGQGLQFLFEYFSETQRNKGNFPGRFSGRQFSNSRSEMNVSTLELGDSALYLCASSLESSGSAWQETQYFGPGTRLLVL.

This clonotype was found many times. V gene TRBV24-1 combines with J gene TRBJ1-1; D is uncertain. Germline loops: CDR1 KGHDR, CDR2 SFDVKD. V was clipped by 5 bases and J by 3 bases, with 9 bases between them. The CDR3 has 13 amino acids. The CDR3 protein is CATSGRADTEAFF. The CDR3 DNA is TGTGCCACCAGTGGGAGGGCGGACACTGAAGCTTTCTTT.

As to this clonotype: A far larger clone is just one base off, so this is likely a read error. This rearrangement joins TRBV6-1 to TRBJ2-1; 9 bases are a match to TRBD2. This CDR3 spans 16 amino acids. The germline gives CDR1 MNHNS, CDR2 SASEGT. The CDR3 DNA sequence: TGTGCCAGCAGACCCTTAGCGGGAGATTTGTACAATAAGCAGTTCTTC. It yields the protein CASRPLAGDLYNKQFF.

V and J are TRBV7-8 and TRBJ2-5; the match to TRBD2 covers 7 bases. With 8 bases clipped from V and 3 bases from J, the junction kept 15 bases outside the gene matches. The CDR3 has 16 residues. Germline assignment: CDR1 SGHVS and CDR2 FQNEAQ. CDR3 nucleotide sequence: TGTGCCAGCGTCCCCTTCAGAGGAGCGGGAAAAGAGACCCAGTACTTC. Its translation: CASVPFRGAGKETQYF.

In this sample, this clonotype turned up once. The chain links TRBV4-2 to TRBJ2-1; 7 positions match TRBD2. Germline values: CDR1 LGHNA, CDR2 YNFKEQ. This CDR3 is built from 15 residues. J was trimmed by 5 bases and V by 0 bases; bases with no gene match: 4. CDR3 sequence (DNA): TGTGCCAGCAGCCAAGACGGGCTAGCGGACAATGAGCAGTTCTTC. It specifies CASSQDGLADNEQFF.

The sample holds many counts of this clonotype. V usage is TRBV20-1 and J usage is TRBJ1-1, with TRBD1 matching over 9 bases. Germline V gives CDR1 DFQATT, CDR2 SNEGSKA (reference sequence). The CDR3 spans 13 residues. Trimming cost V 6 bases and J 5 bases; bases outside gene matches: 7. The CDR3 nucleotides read TGCAGTGCACCGGGACAGGGAGAAACTGAAGCTTTCTTT. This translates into CSAPGQGETEAFF.

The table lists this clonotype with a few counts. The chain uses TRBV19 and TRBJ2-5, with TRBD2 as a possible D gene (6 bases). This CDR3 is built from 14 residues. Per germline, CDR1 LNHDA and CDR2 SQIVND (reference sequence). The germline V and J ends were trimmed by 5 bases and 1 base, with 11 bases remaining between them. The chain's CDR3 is CASSSDYVQETQYF. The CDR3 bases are TGTGCCAGTAGTTCGGACTATGTCCAAGAGACCCAGTACTTC.

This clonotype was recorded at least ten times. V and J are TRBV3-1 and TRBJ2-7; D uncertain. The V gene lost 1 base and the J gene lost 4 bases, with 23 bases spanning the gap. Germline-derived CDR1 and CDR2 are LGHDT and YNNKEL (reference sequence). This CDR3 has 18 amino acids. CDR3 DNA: TGTGCCAGCAGCCAAGTGTGGGGTCCCGCAGGCAGAGGTTACGAGCAGTACTTC. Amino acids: CASSQVWGPAGRGYEQYF.

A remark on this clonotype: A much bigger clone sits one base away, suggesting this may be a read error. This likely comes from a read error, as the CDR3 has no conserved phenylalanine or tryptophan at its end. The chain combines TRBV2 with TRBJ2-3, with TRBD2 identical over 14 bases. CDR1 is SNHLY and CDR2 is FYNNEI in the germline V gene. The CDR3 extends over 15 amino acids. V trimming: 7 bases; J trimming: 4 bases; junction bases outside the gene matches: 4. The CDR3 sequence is CASKGTSGGPDTQYC. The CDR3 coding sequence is TGTGCCAGCAAGGGGACTAGCGGGGGCCCAGATACGCAGTATTGT.

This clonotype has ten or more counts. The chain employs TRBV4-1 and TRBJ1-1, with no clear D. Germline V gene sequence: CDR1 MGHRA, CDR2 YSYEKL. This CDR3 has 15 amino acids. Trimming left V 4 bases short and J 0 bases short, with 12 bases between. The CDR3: CASSPMGRVNTEAFF. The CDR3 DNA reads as TGCGCCAGCAGCCCCATGGGTCGGGTGAACACTGAAGCTTTCTTT.

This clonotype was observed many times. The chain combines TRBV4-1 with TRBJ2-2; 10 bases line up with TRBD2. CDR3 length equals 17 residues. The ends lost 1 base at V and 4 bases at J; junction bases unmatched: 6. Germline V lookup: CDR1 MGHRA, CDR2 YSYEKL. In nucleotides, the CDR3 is TGCGCCAGCAGCCAAGCTAGCGGGAGATCTGGCACCGGGGAGCTGTTTTTT. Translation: CASSQASGRSGTGELFF.

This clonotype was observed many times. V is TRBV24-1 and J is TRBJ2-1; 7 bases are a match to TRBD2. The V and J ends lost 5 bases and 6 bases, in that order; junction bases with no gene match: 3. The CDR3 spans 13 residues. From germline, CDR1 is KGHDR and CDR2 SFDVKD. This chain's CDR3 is CATSGGTTNEQFF. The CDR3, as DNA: TGTGCCACCAGTGGCGGGACTACCAATGAGCAGTTCTTC.

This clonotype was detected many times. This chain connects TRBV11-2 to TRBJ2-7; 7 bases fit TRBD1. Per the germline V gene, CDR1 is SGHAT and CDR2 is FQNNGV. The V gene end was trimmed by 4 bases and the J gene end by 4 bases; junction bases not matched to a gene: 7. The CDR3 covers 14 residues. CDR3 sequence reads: CASSSRDRGYEQYF. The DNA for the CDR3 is TGTGCCAGCAGCTCTCGGGACAGAGGATACGAGCAGTACTTC.

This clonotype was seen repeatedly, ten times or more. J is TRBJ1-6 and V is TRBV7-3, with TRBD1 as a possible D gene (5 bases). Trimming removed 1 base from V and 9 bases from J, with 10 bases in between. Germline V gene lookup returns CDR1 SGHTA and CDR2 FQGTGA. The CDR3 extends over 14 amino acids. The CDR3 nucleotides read TGTGCCAGCAGCTTAAACCCAGGGCCTTCACCCCTCCACTTT. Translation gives CASSLNPGPSPLHF.

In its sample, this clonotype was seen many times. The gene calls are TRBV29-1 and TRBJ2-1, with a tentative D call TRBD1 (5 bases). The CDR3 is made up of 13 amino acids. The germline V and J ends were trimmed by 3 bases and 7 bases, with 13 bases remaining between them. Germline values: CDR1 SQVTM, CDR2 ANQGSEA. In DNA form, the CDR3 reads TGCAGCGTTGAGAGGACACCTTCAAATGAGCAGTTCTTC. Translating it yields CSVERTPSNEQFF.